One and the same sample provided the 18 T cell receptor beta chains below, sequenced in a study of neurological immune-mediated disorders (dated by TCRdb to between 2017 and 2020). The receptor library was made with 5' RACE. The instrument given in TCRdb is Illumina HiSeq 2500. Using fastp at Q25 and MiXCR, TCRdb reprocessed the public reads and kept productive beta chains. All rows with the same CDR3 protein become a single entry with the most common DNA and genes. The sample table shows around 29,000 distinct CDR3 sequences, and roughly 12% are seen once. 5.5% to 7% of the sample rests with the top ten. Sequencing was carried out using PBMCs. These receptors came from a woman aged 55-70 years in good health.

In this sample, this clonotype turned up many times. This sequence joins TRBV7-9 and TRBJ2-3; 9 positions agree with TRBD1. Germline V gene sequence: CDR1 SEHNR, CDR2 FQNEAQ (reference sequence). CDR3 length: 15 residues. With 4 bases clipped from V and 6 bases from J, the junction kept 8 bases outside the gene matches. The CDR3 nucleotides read TGTGCCAGCAGCTCCGGGACAGGGACGTGGGATACGCAGTATTTT. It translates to CASSSGTGTWDTQYF.

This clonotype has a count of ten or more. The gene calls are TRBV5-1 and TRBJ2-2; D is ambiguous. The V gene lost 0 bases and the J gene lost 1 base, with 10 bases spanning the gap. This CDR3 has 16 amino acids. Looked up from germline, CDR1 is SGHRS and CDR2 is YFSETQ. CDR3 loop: CASSLAWAGNTGELFF. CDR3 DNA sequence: TGCGCCAGCAGCTTGGCGTGGGCAGGGAACACCGGGGAGCTGTTTTTT. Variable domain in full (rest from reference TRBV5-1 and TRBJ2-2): KAGVTQTPRYLIKTRGQQVTLSCSPISGHRSVSWYQQTPGQGLQFLFEYFSETQRNKGNFPGRFSGRQFSNSRSEMNVSTLELGDSALYLCASSLAWAGNTGELFFGEGSRLTVL.

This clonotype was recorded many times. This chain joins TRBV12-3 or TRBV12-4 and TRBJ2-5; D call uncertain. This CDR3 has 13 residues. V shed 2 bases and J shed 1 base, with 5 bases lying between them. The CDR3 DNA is TGTGCCAGCAGTTTAAACCGCCAAGAGACCCAGTACTTC. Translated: CASSLNRQETQYF.

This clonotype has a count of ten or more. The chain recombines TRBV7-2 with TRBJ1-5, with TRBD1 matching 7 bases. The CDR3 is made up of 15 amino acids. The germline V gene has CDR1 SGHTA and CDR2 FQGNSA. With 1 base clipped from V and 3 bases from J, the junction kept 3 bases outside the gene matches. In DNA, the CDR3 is TGTGCCAGCAGCTTAGAAAGGGGGCTCAATCAGCCCCAGCATTTT. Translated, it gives CASSLERGLNQPQHF.

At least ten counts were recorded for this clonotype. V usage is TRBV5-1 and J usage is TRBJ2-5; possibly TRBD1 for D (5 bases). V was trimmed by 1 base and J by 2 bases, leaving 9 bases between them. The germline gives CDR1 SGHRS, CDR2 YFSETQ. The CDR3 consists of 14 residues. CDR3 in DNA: TGCGCCAGCAGCTTGTTTTCAGGGCAAGAGACCCAGTACTTC. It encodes CASSLFSGQETQYF.

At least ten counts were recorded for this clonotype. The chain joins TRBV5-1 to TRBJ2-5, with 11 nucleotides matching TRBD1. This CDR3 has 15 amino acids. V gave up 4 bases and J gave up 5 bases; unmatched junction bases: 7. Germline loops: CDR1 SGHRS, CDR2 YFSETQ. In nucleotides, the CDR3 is TGCGCCAGCAGCAGGGGACAGGGGGAGGCGGAGACCCAGTACTTC. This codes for CASSRGQGEAETQYF.

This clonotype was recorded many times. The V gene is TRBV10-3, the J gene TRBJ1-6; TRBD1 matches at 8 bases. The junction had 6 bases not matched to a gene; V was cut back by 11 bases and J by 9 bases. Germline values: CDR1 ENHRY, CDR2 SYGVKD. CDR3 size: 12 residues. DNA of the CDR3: TGTGCCGTCGGACAGGGAAGTTCACCCCTCCACTTT. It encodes CAVGQGSSPLHF.

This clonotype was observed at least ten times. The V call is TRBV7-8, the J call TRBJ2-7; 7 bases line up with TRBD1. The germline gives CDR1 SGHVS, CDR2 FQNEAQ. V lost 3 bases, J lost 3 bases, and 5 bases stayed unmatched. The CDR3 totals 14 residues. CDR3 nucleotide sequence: TGTGCCAGCAGCTTGTCGGACAGGTTCTACGAGCAGTACTTC. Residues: CASSLSDRFYEQYF.

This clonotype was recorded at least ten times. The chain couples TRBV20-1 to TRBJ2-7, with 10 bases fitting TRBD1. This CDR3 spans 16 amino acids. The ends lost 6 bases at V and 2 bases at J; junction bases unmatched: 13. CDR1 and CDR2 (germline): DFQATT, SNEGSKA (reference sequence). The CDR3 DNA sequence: TGCAGTGCCCTCTCGTCCGGACAGGGGGTAACCTACGAGCAGTACTTC. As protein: CSALSSGQGVTYEQYF.

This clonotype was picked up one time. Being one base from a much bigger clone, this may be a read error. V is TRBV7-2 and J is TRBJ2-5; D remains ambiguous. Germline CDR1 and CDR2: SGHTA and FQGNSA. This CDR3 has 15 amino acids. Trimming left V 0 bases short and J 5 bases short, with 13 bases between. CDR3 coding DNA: TGTGCCAGCAGCTTAGCTCCGGCGAGGTGCGAGACCCAGTACTTC. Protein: CASSLAPARCETQYF.

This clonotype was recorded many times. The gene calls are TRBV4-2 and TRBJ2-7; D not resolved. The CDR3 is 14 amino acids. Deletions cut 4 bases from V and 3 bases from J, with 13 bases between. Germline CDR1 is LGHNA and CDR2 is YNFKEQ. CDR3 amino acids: CASSPNPMIYEQYF. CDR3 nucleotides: TGTGCCAGCAGCCCCAACCCGATGATCTACGAGCAGTACTTC.

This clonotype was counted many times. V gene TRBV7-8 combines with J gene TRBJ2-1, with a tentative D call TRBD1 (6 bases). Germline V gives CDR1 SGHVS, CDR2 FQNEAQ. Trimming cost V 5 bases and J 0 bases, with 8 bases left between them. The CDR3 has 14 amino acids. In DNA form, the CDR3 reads TGTGCCAGCAGCGACAGGAGCTCCTACAATGAGCAGTTCTTC. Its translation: CASSDRSSYNEQFF. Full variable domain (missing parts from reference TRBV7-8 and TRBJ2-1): GAGVSQSPRYKVAKRGQDVALRCDPISGHVSLFWYQQALGQGPEFLTYFQNEAQLDKSGLPSDRFFAERPEGSVSTLKIQRTQQEDSAVYLCASSDRSSYNEQFFGPGTRLTVL.

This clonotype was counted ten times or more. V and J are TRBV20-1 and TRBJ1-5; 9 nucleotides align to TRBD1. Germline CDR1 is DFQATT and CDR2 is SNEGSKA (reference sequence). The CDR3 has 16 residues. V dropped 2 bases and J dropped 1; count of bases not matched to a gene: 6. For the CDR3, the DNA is TGCAGTGCTAGACCGACCGGGACAGGGAGCAATCAGCCCCAGCATTTT. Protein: CSARPTGTGSNQPQHF.

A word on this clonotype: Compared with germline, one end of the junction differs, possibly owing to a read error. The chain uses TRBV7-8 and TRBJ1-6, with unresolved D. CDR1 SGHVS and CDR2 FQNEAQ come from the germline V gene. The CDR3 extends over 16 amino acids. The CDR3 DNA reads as TGTGCCAGCAGCACGAATGACCGCAGGCCTAATTCACCCCTCAACTTT. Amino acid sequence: CASSTNDRRPNSPLNF. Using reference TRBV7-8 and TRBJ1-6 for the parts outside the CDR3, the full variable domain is GAGVSQSPRYKVAKRGQDVALRCDPISGHVSLFWYQQALGQGPEFLTYFQNEAQLDKSGLPSDRFFAERPEGSVSTLKIQRTQQEDSAVYLCASSTNDRRPNSPLNFGNGTRLTVT.

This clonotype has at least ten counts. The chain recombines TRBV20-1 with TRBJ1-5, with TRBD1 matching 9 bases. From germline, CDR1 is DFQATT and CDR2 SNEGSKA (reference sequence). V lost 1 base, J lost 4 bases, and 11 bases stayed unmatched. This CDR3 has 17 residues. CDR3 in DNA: TGCAGTGCTAGAGGAACGACCGGGACAGGGATGAATCAGCCCCAGCATTTT. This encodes CSARGTTGTGMNQPQHF.

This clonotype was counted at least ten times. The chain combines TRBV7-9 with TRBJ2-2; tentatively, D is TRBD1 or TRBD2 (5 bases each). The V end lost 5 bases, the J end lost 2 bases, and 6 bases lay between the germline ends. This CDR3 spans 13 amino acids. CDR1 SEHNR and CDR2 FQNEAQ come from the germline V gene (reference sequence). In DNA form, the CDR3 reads TGTGCCAGCAGCCGGGACAACACCGGGGAGCTGTTTTTT. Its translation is CASSRDNTGELFF.

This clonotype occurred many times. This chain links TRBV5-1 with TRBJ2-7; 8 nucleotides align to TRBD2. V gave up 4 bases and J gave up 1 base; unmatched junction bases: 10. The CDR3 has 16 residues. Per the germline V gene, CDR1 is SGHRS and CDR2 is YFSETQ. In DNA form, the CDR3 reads TGCGCCAGCAGCCCCGGGAGCGGGGGACTTTCCTACGAGCAGTACTTC. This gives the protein CASSPGSGGLSYEQYF.

This CDR3 reads CASSFAWTGYNEQFF. CDR3 coding DNA: TGTGCCAGCAGCTTCGCTTGGACAGGTTACAATGAGCAGTTCTTC. The rearrangement joins TRBV7-2 to TRBJ2-1, with 7 bases that match TRBD1. Germline V CDR1 and CDR2: SGHTA, FQGNSA. V was pared by 3 bases and J by 4 bases, with 6 bases of the junction left unmatched. This CDR3 has 15 residues.